This T cell receptor beta chain was captured in a study of control samples from healthy donors and cancer patients. Libraries were prepared by immunoSEQ multiplex PCR; TCRdb keeps only in-frame clonotypes and omits some of them. Of around 97,000 clones listed, roughly 89% are singletons. V was clipped by 3 bases and J by 6 bases; unmatched bases: 5. The CDR3 runs 14 residues. In germline, CDR1 is MNHEY, CDR2 SMNVEV (reference sequence). The specimen sequenced was PBMCs. This sequence was found in a man between 60 and 75 years old with lung cancer. This chain uses TRBV27 with TRBJ1-1, with 9 bases that match TRBD1. Written as DNA, the CDR3 is TGTGCCAGCAGTTTCCGAGACAGGGGGGCTGAAGCTTTCTTT. Protein product: CASSFRDRGAEAFF.